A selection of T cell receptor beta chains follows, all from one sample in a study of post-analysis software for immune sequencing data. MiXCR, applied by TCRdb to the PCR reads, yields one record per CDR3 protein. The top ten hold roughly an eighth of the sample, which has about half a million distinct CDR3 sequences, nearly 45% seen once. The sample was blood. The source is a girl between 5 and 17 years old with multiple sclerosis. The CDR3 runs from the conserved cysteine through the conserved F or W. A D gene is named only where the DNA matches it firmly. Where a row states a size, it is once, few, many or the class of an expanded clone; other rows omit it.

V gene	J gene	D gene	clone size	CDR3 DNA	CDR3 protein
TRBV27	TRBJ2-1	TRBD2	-	TGTGCCAGCAGCCCCTGGACTAGCTTAACTGAGCAGTTCTTC	CASSPWTSLTEQFF
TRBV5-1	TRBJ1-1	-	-	TGCGCCAGCAGCTTGGTTTACGAGGGGGTGAACACTGAAGCTTTCTTT	CASSLVYEGVNTEAFF
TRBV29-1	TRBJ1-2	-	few	TGCAGCGTTGAAGGCCCCGGGTATGGCTACACCTTC	CSVEGPGYGYTF
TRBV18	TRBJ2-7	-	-	TGTGCCAGCTCACCACCCAGGGTAGACTCGTACGAGCAGTACTTC	CASSPPRVDSYEQYF
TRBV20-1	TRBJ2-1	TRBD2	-	TGTAGTGCTAGTATCGGGACTAGCGGGAGGAATGAGCAGTTCTTC	CSASIGTSGRNEQFF
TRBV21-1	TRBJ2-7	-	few	TGTGCCAGCAGGAAGAGGGACATAAAGAAATACGAGCAGTACTTC	CASRKRDIKKYEQYF
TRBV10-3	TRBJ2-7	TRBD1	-	TGTGCCATCAGTGAGTCTTTGGGACAGGGGGAGGGAGCCTACGAGCAGTACTTC	CAISESLGQGEGAYEQYF
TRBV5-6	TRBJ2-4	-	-	TGTGCCAGCAGCTTGGGGTCCGGACTAGCCAAAAACATTCAGTACTTC	CASSLGSGLAKNIQYF
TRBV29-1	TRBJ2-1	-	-	TGCAGCGTTGGCCCCCGACTATCCTACAATGAGCAGTTCTTC	CSVGPRLSYNEQFF
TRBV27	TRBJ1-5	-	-	TGTGCCAGCAGTTTTGGGGAGGGGAATGGCAATCAGCCCCAGCATTTT	CASSFGEGNGNQPQHF
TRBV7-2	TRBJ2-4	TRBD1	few	TGTGCCAGCAGCTTCAGCGGACAGGGGAAAAACATTCAGTACTTC	CASSFSGQGKNIQYF
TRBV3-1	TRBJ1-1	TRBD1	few	TGTGCCAGCAGCCGTCGGGACAGGGGGGTGGACACTGAAGCTTTCTTT	CASSRRDRGVDTEAFF
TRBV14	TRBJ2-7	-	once	TGTGCCAGTAGCCAAGGTTGGGAAGGCAACGAGCAGTACTTC	CASSQGWEGNEQYF
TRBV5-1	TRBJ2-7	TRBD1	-	TGCGCCAGCAGCCTGGACAGGGACAAGCAGTACTTC	CASSLDRDKQYF
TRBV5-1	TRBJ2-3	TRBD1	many	TGCGCCAGCAGCTTAAGACAGGGGAGCACAGATACGCAGTATTTT	CASSLRQGSTDTQYF
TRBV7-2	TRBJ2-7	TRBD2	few	TGTGCCAGCAGCTTAGCCAATCTAGCGGGATCCTACGAGCAGTACTTC	CASSLANLAGSYEQYF
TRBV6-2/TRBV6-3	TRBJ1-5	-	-	TGTGCCGGGTCTAGGGACGGCAATCAGCCCCAGCATTTT	CAGSRDGNQPQHF
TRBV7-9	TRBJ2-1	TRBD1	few	TGTGCCAGCAGCTGGGGGGGACAGGGTTTGTATGAGCAGTTCTTC	CASSWGGQGLYEQFF
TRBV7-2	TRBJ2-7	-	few	TGTGCCAGCAGCCGTGATAGGGGGGTGGGCGAGCAGTACTTC	CASSRDRGVGEQYF
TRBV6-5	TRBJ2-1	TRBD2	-	TGTGCCAGCAGTTACTCATCGGCTAGCGGTTACAATGAGCAGTTCTTC	CASSYSSASGYNEQFF
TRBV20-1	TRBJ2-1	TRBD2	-	TGCAGTGCTAGGAATCTAGCGGGAGGGCCCTCCTACAATGAGCAGTTCTTC	CSARNLAGGPSYNEQFF
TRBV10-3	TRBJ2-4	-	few	TGTGCCATCAGTGAGAGTGTGGGGGGTGAAGAGCAGTACTTC	CAISESVGGEEQYF
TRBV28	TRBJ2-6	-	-	TGTGCCAGCTGTGACCCAACCCCGATCTCTGGGGCCAACGTCCTGACTTTC	CASCDPTPISGANVLTF
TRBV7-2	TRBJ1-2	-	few	TGTGCCAGCAGCTTAGTTGGGGCAGAGAATGGCTACACCTTC	CASSLVGAENGYTF
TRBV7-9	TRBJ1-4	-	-	TGTGCCAGCAGCCCCGCCCTGAGTAATGAAAAACTGTTTTTT	CASSPALSNEKLFF
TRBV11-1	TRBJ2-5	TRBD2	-	TGTGCCAGCAGCCGCCGGGCTAGCGGCAATCAAGAGACCCAGTACTTC	CASSRRASGNQETQYF
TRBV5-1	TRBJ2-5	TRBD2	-	TGCGCCAGCAGCTTGTGGGCTAGCGGGAGATCATTGGGGGAGACCCAGTACTTC	CASSLWASGRSLGETQYF
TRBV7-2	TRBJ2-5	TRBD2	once	TGTGCCAGCAGCTTAGAGGGTAGCGGGGAAGAGACCCAGTACTTC	CASSLEGSGEETQYF
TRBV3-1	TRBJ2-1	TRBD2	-	TGTGCCAGCAGCCAAGCGATGGAGCGGGAGGTCTCCTACAATGAGCAGTTCTTC	CASSQAMEREVSYNEQFF
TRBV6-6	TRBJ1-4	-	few	TGTGCCAGCGGCCCCATAGACAGCCCCAATGAAAAACTGTTTTTT	CASGPIDSPNEKLFF
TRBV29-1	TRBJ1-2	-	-	TGCAGCGTTGAAGAGGGGGCGATTGGCTACACCTTC	CSVEEGAIGYTF
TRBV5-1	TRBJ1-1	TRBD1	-	TGCGCCAGCAGCTCCCTCCCAGGACAGGGCTTGAACACTGAAGCTTTCTTT	CASSSLPGQGLNTEAFF